Listed here are 4 T cell receptor beta chains from one sample, sequenced in a study of CD4 T cell repertoires in COVID-19. Sequencing was performed with immunoSEQ multiplex PCR; in TCRdb, only in-frame clones are kept and a portion is missing. The sample has 65,000 to 95,000 clones; about 83% are singletons. The sequencing used CD4+ T cells from peripheral blood, collected after recovery from COVID-19. The receptors were sampled from a human donor who had COVID-19.

The chain has TRBV6-6 and TRBJ1-2; perhaps TRBD1 as D (5 bases). Trimming pared 7 bases from V and 7 bases from J, leaving 19 bases between. The CDR3 extends over 14 amino acids. The germline V gene has CDR1 MNHNY and CDR2 SVGAGI (reference sequence). The CDR3 region is CASTSGARVVGYTF. In DNA, the CDR3 is TGTGCCAGCACCAGTGGGGCGCGGGTAGTTGGCTACACCTTC.

The CDR3, as DNA: TGTGCCAGCAGCCCCCGTGGAGGGGATACAGCCTACGAGCAGTACTTC. This sequence encodes CASSPRGGDTAYEQYF. The chain has TRBV5-4 and TRBJ2-7; TRBD2 might be the D (6 bases). The V gene's germline CDR1 is SGHNT and CDR2 YYREEE (reference sequence). This CDR3 region has 16 residues. Trimming removed 4 bases from V and 2 bases from J, with 19 bases in between.

The V call is TRBV7-3, the J call TRBJ2-2; D is unresolved. This CDR3 comprises 9 residues. With 3 bases removed from V and 17 bases from J, the gap between germline ends came to 7 bases. Looked up from germline, CDR1 is SGHTA and CDR2 is FQGTGA. The CDR3 loop is CASSFLEFF. CDR3 in DNA: TGTGCCAGCAGCTTCCTCGAATTTTTT.

The rearrangement joins TRBV7-2 to TRBJ2-1; weak D call: TRBD2 (6 bases). CDR1 is SGHTA, CDR2 FQGNSA, per germline. CDR3 length: 14 amino acids. V was cut by 1 base and J by 5 bases, with 9 bases left in between. The CDR3 region is CASSLDWTNNEQFF. The CDR3 DNA sequence: TGTGCCAGCAGCTTAGACTGGACTAACAATGAGCAGTTCTTC.